The 10 T cell receptor beta chains reported below all come from one sample, sequenced in a study of tumor-infiltrating lymphocytes in primary liver carcinoma. Extraction of RNA together with DNA used roughly 19-31 mg of unsorted bulk tissue. A primer in the constant region served to generate TCR beta cDNA from about 470 ng of total RNA. ARM-PCR was slightly modified, and three nested multiplex PCR rounds with it gave rise to the TCR beta libraries. Researchers ran the first two PCR rounds for roughly 10 cycles each with TRBV1-TRBV30 forward primers and a C-beta reverse primer. MiXCR, run by TCRdb on the multiplex PCR reads, gives a single entry per CDR3 protein. The sample includes almost 45,000 distinct CDR3 sequences, about 75% seen only once; the top ten take about 38%. Material for sequencing was tumor-adjacent normal liver tissue. The receptors were sampled from a woman in her twenties or thirties with primary liver carcinoma and hepatitis B virus infection.

A word on this clonotype: A junction boundary mismatches the germline segment, possibly from a read error. The chain employs TRBV11-2 and TRBJ2-1, with TRBD2 matching 7 bases. Germline CDR1 reads SGHAT; CDR2 reads FQNNGV. This CDR3 has 15 amino acids. As DNA, the CDR3 is TGTGCCGGCAGCCGTACTAACGGGAGGATCAATGAACAGTTCTTC. It translates to CAGSRTNGRINEQFF.

This clonotype occurred many times. V gene TRBV14 combines with J gene TRBJ1-1; D call uncertain. V gave up 1 base and J gave up 4 bases, with 13 bases separating them. CDR3 size: 15 residues. Per germline, CDR1 SGHDN and CDR2 FVKESK. The CDR3 spells CASSQVVSGGTEAFF. The CDR3 region has the DNA TGTGCCAGCAGCCAAGTCGTGAGTGGAGGCACTGAAGCTTTCTTT.

Points on this clonotype: A clone one base away is much larger, so this may be a read error. The chain uses TRBV12-3 or TRBV12-4 and TRBJ2-3; D remains ambiguous. This CDR3 has 14 residues. V lost 0 bases, J lost 8 bases, and 12 bases lay in between. CDR3 bases: TGTGCCAGCAGTTTAGCTGGAGAACACGGTACGCAGTATTTT. Translation gives CASSLAGEHGTQYF.

A note on this clonotype: A junction end diverges from the germline sequence, so it may reflect a read error. V is TRBV5-4 and J is TRBJ2-1; 9 bases agree with TRBD2. From germline, CDR1 is SGHNT and CDR2 YYREEE (reference sequence). This CDR3 has 16 amino acids. Written as DNA, the CDR3 is TGTGCCAGCAGCTTGACGTGGCTAGCGGGGAACGATGAACAGTTCTTC. This codes for CASSLTWLAGNDEQFF.

The V gene is TRBV7-9, the J gene TRBJ2-1; possible D gene TRBD2, 5 bases. The CDR3 spans 13 residues. The germline V gene has CDR1 SEHNR and CDR2 FQNEAQ (reference sequence). DNA for the CDR3: TGTGTCAGTAGCGCCAAAAGCTGGTATGAGCAGTTCTTC. Translated: CVSSAKSWYEQFF.

V is TRBV6-2 or TRBV6-3 and J is TRBJ2-1; D gene uncertain. The CDR3 runs 10 residues. Germline CDR1 is MNHEY and CDR2 is SVGEGT. V lost 9 bases and J 8 bases, leaving 8 bases between the germline ends. In nucleotides, the CDR3 is TGTGCCAGTGACGGCGATGAGCAGTTCTTC. This gives the protein CASDGDEQFF.

This sequence joins TRBV20-1 and TRBJ2-7; no firm D call. V shed 0 bases and J shed 3 bases, with 3 bases lying between them. Germline loops: CDR1 DFQATT, CDR2 SNEGSKA (reference sequence). The CDR3 spans 11 residues. The chain's CDR3 is CSARDFYEQYF. The CDR3 DNA reads as TGCAGTGCTAGAGATTTCTACGAGCAGTACTTC.

V is TRBV11-2 and J is TRBJ2-7; the D gene could be TRBD1 or TRBD2 (5 bases each). CDR1 is SGHAT and CDR2 is FQNNGV in the germline V gene. V lost 3 bases, J lost 6 bases, and 21 bases lay in between. CDR3 size: 16 residues. The CDR3 bases are TGTGCCAGCAGCTTCGAGGGGATGGCCTTAGGGCGCGAGCAGTACTTC. Translation: CASSFEGMALGREQYF.

This clonotype was seen only a few times. The conserved phenylalanine or tryptophan is not found at the CDR3 terminus, so this likely reflects a read error. The chain uses TRBV6-2 or TRBV6-3 and TRBJ2-7; D is ambiguous. V lost 4 bases and J 2 bases, leaving 6 bases between the germline ends. The CDR3 spans 12 residues. Germline V gene data show CDR1 as MNHEY and CDR2 as SVGEGT. The CDR3 loop reads CASSCSTYEQYL. In DNA form, the CDR3 reads TGTGCCAGCAGTTGCTCAACCTACGAGCAGTACCTC.

About this clonotype itself: The junction and the germline gene differ at one end; a read error may be behind it. The CDR3 is CASRPTGVDGQFF. For the CDR3, the DNA is TGCGCCAGCAGACCTACAGGGGTTGATGGGCAGTTCTTT. The V call is TRBV4-1, the J call TRBJ2-1; 7 positions match TRBD1. This CDR3 spans 13 amino acids. In germline, CDR1 is MGHRA, CDR2 YSYEKL.